This entry concerns a single T cell receptor (beta chain). Its target is not known. These data come from a study of somatic mutations in cytotoxic T cells in rheumatoid arthritis. Study at large: The researchers flow-sorted some T-cell populations stained with V beta antibodies and got nearly 100% purity, and these included V beta1+ cells sequenced for TCRB. Study-level findings and limits: Measurement of CD8+ T-cell clonality revealed no significant difference between rheumatoid arthritis patients and age-matched healthy controls.

Assay: immunoSEQ multiplex PCR; the TCRdb copy retains only in-frame clones and omits some. The data show about 16,000 clones, 79% seen once. Germline CDR1 SGHTA, CDR2 FQGNSA. The CDR3 runs 18 residues. V shed 5 bases and J 4 bases; nucleotides not matched to a gene: 15. Researchers isolated CD4+ and CD8+ cells by positive magnetic bead selection and then checked their purity by flow cytometry. The chain employs TRBV7-2 and TRBJ1-4; TRBD1 matches 8 bases. The TCR originated in an adult with rheumatoid arthritis. Sample: CD8+ T cells sorted from blood. The CDR3 sequence: CASSLRDRLLGDNEKLFF. For the CDR3, the DNA is TGTGCCAGCAGCCTCCGGGACAGGCTTCTTGGGGATAATGAAAAACTGTTTTTT.